These 20 T cell receptor beta chains came from one sample sequenced in a study of T cells in Graves' hyperthyroidism and ophthalmopathy. RNA transcripts were the template for amplifying TCR beta CDR3 regions. HTBI primers were the set used in a first-round RT-PCR of the TCR CDR3. A single record per CDR3 protein comes from TCRdb applying MiXCR to the multiplex PCR reads. The sample has around 620,000 distinct CDR3 sequences, around 16% seen once; the top ten hold 3.5% to 4%. The sequencing sample was made of blood. The receptors originated from a woman in her thirties with Graves' hyperthyroidism.

This clonotype was counted between two and nine times. The chain has TRBV29-1 and TRBJ2-7, with 10 bases fitting TRBD2. The CDR3 runs to 13 residues. V lost 7 bases and J lost 4; bases outside the gene matches: 7. CDR1 is SQVTM, CDR2 ANQGSEA, per germline. The CDR3 sequence: CSAQLAGYYEQYF. The CDR3 coding sequence is TGCAGCGCCCAACTAGCGGGATATTACGAGCAGTACTTC.

This clonotype occurred many times. The chain recombines TRBV2 with TRBJ2-7; D unclear. The germline V and J ends were trimmed by 8 bases and 2 bases, with 7 bases remaining between them. Germline lookup yields CDR1 SNHLY and CDR2 FYNNEI. The CDR3 runs 11 residues. CDR3 residues: CASGNPYEQYF. As DNA, the CDR3 is TGTGCCAGCGGGAACCCCTACGAGCAGTACTTC.

This clonotype has a handful of counts. CDR3 sequence (DNA): TGTGCCAGCAGTCAAGACAGGGGCAGGTCGTGGTCCTACGAGCAGTACTTC. It is translated as CASSQDRGRSWSYEQYF. This chain joins TRBV6-2 or TRBV6-3 and TRBJ2-7; TRBD1 matches 8 bases. CDR1 is MNHEY and CDR2 is SVGEGT in the germline V gene. The V and J ends lost 5 bases and 1 base, in that order; junction bases with no gene match: 13. The CDR3 extends over 17 amino acids.

This clonotype appeared many times. The chain links TRBV6-2 or TRBV6-3 to TRBJ2-2; D perhaps matches TRBD2 (6 bases). This CDR3 comprises 18 residues. V was clipped by 7 bases and J by 0 bases, with 21 bases between them. Germline V gene sequence: CDR1 MNHEY, CDR2 SVGEGT. This CDR3 is CASTPWGGTHANTGELFF. CDR3 DNA sequence: TGTGCCAGCACCCCCTGGGGCGGGACCCACGCGAACACCGGGGAGCTGTTTTTT.

This clonotype was detected a few times. J is TRBJ2-5 and V is TRBV11-2; 7 bases match TRBD1. Germline V gene sequence: CDR1 SGHAT, CDR2 FQNNGV. The CDR3 consists of 15 residues. The J segment lost 0 bases and the V segment lost 5 bases, leaving 6 bases of the junction unmatched. This chain's CDR3 is CASSPGQLYQETQYF. CDR3 in DNA: TGTGCCAGCAGCCCGGGACAGTTGTACCAAGAGACCCAGTACTTC. The full variable domain, with the rest looked up from reference TRBV11-2 and TRBJ2-5, is EAGVAQSPRYKIIEKRQSVAFWCNPISGHATLYWYQQILGQGPKLLIQFQNNGVVDDSQLPKDRFSAERLKGVDSTLKIQPAKLEDSAVYLCASSPGQLYQETQYFGPGTRLLVL.

The table lists this clonotype with a few counts. V is TRBV15 and J is TRBJ2-3; TRBD2 agrees at 8 bases. The germline gives CDR1 LNHNV, CDR2 YYDKDF (reference sequence). After removal of 2 bases from V and 1 base from J, the junction contained 5 bases not matched to a gene. This CDR3 has 16 residues. CDR3: CATSRQLAGRTDTQYF. Written as DNA, the CDR3 is TGTGCCACCAGCAGACAATTAGCGGGACGCACAGATACGCAGTATTTT.

This clonotype was counted a few times. This chain links TRBV29-1 with TRBJ2-1; possible D gene TRBD2, 6 bases. Per the germline V gene, CDR1 is SQVTM and CDR2 is ANQGSEA. The CDR3 runs 15 residues. Trimming pared 0 bases from V and 5 bases from J, leaving 14 bases between. CDR3 sequence reads: CSVEDRGRGNNEQFF. CDR3 in DNA: TGCAGCGTTGAAGATAGGGGCCGGGGGAACAATGAGCAGTTCTTC.

This clonotype has just a few counts. The J gene is TRBJ2-2, the V gene TRBV5-1; D call uncertain. V was cut by 4 bases and J by 0 bases, with 19 bases left in between. CDR3 length: 18 residues. Germline loops: CDR1 SGHRS, CDR2 YFSETQ. The CDR3 sequence is CASSPLVALQSNTGELFF. In nucleotides, the CDR3 is TGCGCCAGCAGCCCTCTAGTGGCCCTGCAATCGAACACCGGGGAGCTGTTTTTT.

The table lists this clonotype with a few counts. One junction end does not reproduce the germline sequence, and a read error may be involved. The gene calls are TRBV29-1 and TRBJ1-2; weak D call: TRBD1 (5 bases). The CDR3 is 13 residues long. From germline, CDR1 is SQVTM and CDR2 ANQGSEA. CDR3 sequence reads: CGVVLRGDYGYTF. CDR3 in DNA: TGCGGCGTTGTGCTGAGGGGAGACTATGGCTACACCTTC.

The V gene is TRBV28, the J gene TRBJ2-1; 7 bases map to TRBD2. The CDR3 has 14 residues. The V segment lost 6 bases and the J segment 1 base; nucleotides outside the gene matches: 3. The germline gives CDR1 MDHEN, CDR2 SYDVKM. CDR3 DNA: TGTGCCAGCAGGGCTAGCGGTTCCTACAATGAGCAGTTCTTC. This encodes CASRASGSYNEQFF.

This clonotype came up many times. V is TRBV3-1 and J is TRBJ2-7; D is unresolved. This CDR3 is 13 amino acids long. Germline V gene lookup returns CDR1 LGHDT and CDR2 YNNKEL (reference sequence). V lost 1 base and J 4 bases, leaving 8 bases between the germline ends. CDR3 bases: TGTGCCAGCAGCCAAGGGGCAATATACGAGCAGTACTTC. This codes for CASSQGAIYEQYF.

The V call is TRBV4-2, the J call TRBJ2-7; TRBD1 or TRBD2 may be the D gene (7 bases each). With 3 bases removed from V and 1 base from J, the gap between germline ends came to 13 bases. CDR3 size: 15 residues. CDR1 and CDR2 from the germline V gene are LGHNA and YNFKEQ. CDR3 sequence (DNA): TGTGCCAGCAGCCATACGGGGGGACAGTCCTACGAGCAGTACTTC. Amino acids: CASSHTGGQSYEQYF.

The J gene is TRBJ2-5, the V gene TRBV5-1; TRBD1 matches at 8 bases. The CDR3 sequence is 14 residues long. Germline V gene sequence: CDR1 SGHRS, CDR2 YFSETQ. V gave up 2 bases and J gave up 4 bases; unmatched junction bases: 4. The CDR3 here is CASSFGDRGETQYF. The CDR3 nucleotides are TGCGCCAGCAGCTTCGGTGACAGGGGAGAGACCCAGTACTTC.

The table lists this clonotype with a few counts. CDR3 residues: CASRSGTGGYGTEAFF. The CDR3 DNA sequence: TGCGCCAGCAGATCCGGGACAGGGGGTTATGGAACTGAAGCTTTCTTT. V usage is TRBV5-1 and J usage is TRBJ1-1; the match to TRBD1 covers 11 bases. CDR3 size: 16 residues. With 5 bases clipped from V and 5 bases from J, the junction kept 11 bases outside the gene matches. Germline lookup yields CDR1 SGHRS and CDR2 YFSETQ.

About this clonotype: A much larger clone differs by one base, so this may be a read error. The chain joins TRBV14 to TRBJ1-1; a weak D match, TRBD1 (6 bases). Trimming stripped 7 bases from V and 1 base from J, with 10 bases between. The CDR3 spans 13 residues. Germline CDR1 is SGHDN and CDR2 is FVKESK. The CDR3 DNA follows: TGTGCCAGCACCCTACAGGGGAACACTGAAGCTTTCTTT. Protein: CASTLQGNTEAFF.

This clonotype has at least ten counts. The chain carries TRBV28 and TRBJ2-5; tentatively, D is TRBD1 (7 bases). V lost 6 bases and J lost 5, with 10 bases in between. The length of the CDR3 is 12 residues. Germline lookup yields CDR1 MDHEN and CDR2 SYDVKM. The CDR3: CASRTGRETQYF. The CDR3, as DNA: TGTGCCAGCAGGACAGGGAGGGAGACCCAGTACTTC.

This sequence joins TRBV7-3 and TRBJ2-7, with D perhaps matching TRBD2 (6 bases). The V end lost 1 base, the J end lost 7 bases, and 17 bases lay between the germline ends. The CDR3 is made up of 15 amino acids. Per the germline V gene, CDR1 is SGHTA and CDR2 is FQGTGA. CDR3 nucleotides: TGTGCCAGCAGCTTAATTCCGGACCCCGGGAGTGAGCAGTACTTC. Encoded protein: CASSLIPDPGSEQYF.

This clonotype has only a few counts. The rearrangement links TRBV30 to TRBJ1-6, with a tentative D call TRBD1 (5 bases). The CDR3 loop spans 11 amino acids. V was shortened by 5 bases and J by 12 bases, with 11 bases between the two germline ends. Germline V CDR1 and CDR2: GTSNPN, SVGIG (reference sequence). CDR3 region: CAWGTSRPLHF. In DNA, the CDR3 is TGTGCCTGGGGGACCAGTAGACCCCTCCACTTT.

In its sample, this clonotype was seen many times. The CDR3 protein is CSARDSLAPTYNEQFF. The CDR3 DNA follows: TGCAGTGCTAGAGATTCTCTAGCGCCGACCTACAATGAGCAGTTCTTC. The chain combines TRBV20-1 with TRBJ2-1; D may be TRBD2 (6 bases). Trimming removed 0 bases from V and 2 bases from J, with 14 bases in between. Germline V gene data show CDR1 as DFQATT and CDR2 as SNEGSKA (reference sequence). This CDR3 is 16 amino acids long.

V usage is TRBV12-3 or TRBV12-4 and J usage is TRBJ2-7; D possibly corresponds to TRBD1 (5 bases). This CDR3 has 13 amino acids. V lost 11 bases to trimming and J lost 6 bases, with 20 bases between them. CDR3: CAVLGVSSPEQYF. DNA for the CDR3: TGTGCCGTTCTAGGGGTTTCTTCCCCCGAGCAGTACTTC.